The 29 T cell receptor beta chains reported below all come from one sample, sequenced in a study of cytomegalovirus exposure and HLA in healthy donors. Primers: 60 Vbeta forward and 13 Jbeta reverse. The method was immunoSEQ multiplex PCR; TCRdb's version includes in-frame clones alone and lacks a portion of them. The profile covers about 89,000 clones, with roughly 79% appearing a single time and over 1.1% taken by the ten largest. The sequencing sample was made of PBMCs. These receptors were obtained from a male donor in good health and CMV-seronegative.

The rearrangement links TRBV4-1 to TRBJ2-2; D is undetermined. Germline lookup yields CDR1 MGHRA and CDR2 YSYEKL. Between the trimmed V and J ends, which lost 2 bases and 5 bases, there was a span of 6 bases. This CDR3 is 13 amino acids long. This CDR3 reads CASSQWATGELFF. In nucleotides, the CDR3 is TGCGCCAGCAGCCAATGGGCTACCGGGGAGCTGTTTTTT.

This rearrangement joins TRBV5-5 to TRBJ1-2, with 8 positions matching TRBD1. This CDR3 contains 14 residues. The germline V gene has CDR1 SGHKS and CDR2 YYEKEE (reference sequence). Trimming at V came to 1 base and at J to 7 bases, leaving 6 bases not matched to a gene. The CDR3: CASSLTGGNIGYTF. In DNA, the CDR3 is TGTGCCAGCAGCTTGACAGGGGGAAATATTGGCTACACCTTC.

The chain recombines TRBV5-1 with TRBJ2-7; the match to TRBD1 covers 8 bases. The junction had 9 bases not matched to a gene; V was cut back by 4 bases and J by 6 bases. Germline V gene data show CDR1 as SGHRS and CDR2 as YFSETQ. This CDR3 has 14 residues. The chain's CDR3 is CASSAGTGPIEQYF. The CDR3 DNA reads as TGCGCCAGCAGCGCTGGGACAGGACCGATCGAGCAGTACTTC.

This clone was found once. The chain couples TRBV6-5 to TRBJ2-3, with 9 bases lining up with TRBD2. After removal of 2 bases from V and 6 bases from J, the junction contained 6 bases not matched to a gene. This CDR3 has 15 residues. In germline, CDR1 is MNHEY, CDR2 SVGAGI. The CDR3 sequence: CASSYPVSGRDTQYF. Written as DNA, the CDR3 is TGTGCCAGCAGTTACCCAGTAAGCGGGAGGGATACGCAGTATTTT.

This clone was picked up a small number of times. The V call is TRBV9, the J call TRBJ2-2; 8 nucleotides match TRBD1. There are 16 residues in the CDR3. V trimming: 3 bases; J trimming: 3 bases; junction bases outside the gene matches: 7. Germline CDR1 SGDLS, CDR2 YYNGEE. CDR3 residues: CASSGPGGADTGELFF. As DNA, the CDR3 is TGTGCCAGCAGCGGACCAGGGGGCGCGGACACCGGGGAGCTGTTTTTT.

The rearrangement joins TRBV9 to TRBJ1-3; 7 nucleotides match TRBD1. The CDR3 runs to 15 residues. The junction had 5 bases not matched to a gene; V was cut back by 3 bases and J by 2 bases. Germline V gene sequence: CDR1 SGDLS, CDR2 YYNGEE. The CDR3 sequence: CASSGMTGTGNTIYF. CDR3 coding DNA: TGTGCCAGCAGCGGTATGACAGGGACTGGAAACACCATATATTTT.

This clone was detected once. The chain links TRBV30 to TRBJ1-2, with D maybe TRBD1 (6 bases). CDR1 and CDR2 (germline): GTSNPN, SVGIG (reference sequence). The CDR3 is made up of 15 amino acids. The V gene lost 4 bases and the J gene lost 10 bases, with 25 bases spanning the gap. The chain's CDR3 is CAWTILGGETGSYTF. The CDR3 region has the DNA TGTGCCTGGACGATCCTCGGCGGCGAGACAGGCTCCTACACCTTC.

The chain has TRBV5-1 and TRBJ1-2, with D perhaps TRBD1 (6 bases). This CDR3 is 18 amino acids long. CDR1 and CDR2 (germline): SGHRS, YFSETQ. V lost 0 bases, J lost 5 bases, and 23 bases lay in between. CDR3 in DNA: TGCGCCAGCAGCTTGGGAGGTCCCCCCACAGGGATGGAGTATGGCTACACCTTC. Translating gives CASSLGGPPTGMEYGYTF.

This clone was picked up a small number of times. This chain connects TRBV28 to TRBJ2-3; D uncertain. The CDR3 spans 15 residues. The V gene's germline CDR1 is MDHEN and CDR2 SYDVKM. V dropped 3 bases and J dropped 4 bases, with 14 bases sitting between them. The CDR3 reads CASSFLGTRADTQYF. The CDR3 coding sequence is TGTGCCAGCAGTTTTTTAGGTACTCGGGCAGATACGCAGTATTTT.

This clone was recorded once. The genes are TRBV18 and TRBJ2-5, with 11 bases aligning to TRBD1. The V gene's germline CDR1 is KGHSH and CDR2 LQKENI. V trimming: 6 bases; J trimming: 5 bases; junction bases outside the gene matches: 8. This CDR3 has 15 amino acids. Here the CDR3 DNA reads TGTGCCAGCTCGCGTGGGACAGGGGGAATGGAGACCCAGTACTTC. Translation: CASSRGTGGMETQYF.

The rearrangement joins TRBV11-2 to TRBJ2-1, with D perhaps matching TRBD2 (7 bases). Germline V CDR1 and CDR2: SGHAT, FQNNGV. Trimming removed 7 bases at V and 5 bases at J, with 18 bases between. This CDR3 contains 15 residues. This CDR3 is CASIPGGRGHNEQFF. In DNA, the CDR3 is TGTGCCAGCATCCCCGGGGGGCGGGGGCACAATGAGCAGTTCTTC.

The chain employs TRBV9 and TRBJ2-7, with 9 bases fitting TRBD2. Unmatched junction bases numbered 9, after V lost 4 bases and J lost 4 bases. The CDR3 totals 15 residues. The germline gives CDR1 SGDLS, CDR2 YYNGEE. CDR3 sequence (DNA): TGTGCCAGCAGCCTCGCTGGTAGCGGGAGTTACGAGCAGTACTTC. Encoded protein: CASSLAGSGSYEQYF.

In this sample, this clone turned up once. CDR3 sequence reads: CASRRDRGGEAFF. The CDR3 region has the DNA TGTGCCAGCAGAAGGGACAGGGGTGGTGAAGCTTTCTTT. The chain is built from TRBV6-5 and TRBJ1-1, with 10 bases lining up with TRBD1. Germline V gives CDR1 MNHEY, CDR2 SVGAGI. V lost 6 bases to trimming and J lost 7 bases; unmatched junction nucleotides: 5. The length of the CDR3 is 13 residues.

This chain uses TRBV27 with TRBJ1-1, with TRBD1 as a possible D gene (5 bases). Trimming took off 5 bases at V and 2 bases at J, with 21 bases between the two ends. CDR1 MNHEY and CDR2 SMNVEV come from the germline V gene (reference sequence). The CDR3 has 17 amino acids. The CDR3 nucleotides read TGTGCCAGCAGTCTCCTAGTCCAGGGCAGACTCAACACTGAAGCTTTCTTT. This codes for CASSLLVQGRLNTEAFF.

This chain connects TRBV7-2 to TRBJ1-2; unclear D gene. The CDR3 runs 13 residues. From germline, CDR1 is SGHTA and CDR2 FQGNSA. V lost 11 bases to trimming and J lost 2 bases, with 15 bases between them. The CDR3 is CAAAAGFNYGYTF. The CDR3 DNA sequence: TGTGCCGCAGCTGCGGGATTCAACTATGGCTACACCTTC.

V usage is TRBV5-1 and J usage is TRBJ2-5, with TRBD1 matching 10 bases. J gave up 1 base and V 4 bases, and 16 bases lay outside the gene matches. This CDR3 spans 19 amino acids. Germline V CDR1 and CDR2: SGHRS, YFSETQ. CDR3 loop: CASSGNRDRGPIIQETQYF. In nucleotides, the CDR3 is TGCGCCAGCAGCGGGAACCGGGACAGGGGCCCAATTATCCAAGAGACCCAGTACTTC. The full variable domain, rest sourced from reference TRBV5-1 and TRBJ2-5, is KAGVTQTPRYLIKTRGQQVTLSCSPISGHRSVSWYQQTPGQGLQFLFEYFSETQRNKGNFPGRFSGRQFSNSRSEMNVSTLELGDSALYLCASSGNRDRGPIIQETQYFGPGTRLLVL.

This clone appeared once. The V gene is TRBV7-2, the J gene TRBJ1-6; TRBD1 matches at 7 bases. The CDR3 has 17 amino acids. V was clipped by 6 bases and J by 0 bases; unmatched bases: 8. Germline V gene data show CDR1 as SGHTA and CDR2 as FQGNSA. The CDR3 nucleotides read TGTGCCAGCAGATACGGGACAGTAAGCTCCTATAATTCACCCCTCCACTTT. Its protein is CASRYGTVSSYNSPLHF.

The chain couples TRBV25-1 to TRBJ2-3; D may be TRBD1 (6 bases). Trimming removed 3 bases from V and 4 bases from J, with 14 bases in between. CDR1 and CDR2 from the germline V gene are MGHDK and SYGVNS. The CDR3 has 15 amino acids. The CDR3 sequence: CASSDWGLRADTQYF. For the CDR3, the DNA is TGTGCCAGCAGTGATTGGGGGCTTAGGGCAGATACGCAGTATTTT.

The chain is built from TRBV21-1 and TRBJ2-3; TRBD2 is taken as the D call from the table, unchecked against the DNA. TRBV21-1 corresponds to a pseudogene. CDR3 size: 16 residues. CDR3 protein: CASSPGTSGRPDTQYF. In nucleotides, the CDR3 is TGTGCCAGCAGCCCTGGGACTAGCGGGAGACCAGATACGCAGTATTTT.

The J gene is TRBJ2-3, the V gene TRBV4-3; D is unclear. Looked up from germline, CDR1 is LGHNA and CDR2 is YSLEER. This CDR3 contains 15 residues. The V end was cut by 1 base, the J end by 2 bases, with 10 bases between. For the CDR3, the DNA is TGCGCCAGCAGCCAAGGTTGGCTAGTCACAGATACGCAGTATTTT. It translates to CASSQGWLVTDTQYF.

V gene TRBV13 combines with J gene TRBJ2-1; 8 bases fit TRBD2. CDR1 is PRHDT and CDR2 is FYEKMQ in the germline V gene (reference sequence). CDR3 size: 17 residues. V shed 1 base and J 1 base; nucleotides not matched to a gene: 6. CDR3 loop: CASSLAHREGSYNEQFF. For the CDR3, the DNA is TGTGCCAGCAGCTTAGCCCACCGGGAGGGATCCTACAATGAGCAGTTCTTC. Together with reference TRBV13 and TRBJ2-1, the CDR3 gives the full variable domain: AAGVIQSPRHLIKEKRETATLKCYPIPRHDTVYWYQQGPGQDPQFLISFYEKMQSDKGSIPDRFSAQQFSDYHSELNMSSLELGDSALYFCASSLAHREGSYNEQFFGPGTRLTVL.

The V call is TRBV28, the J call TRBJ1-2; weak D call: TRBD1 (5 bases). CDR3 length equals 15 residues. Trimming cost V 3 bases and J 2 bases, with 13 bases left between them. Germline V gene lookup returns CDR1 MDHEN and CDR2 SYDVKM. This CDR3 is CASSLSHRLNYGYTF. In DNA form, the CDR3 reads TGTGCCAGCAGTTTGAGCCACAGGTTAAACTATGGCTACACCTTC.

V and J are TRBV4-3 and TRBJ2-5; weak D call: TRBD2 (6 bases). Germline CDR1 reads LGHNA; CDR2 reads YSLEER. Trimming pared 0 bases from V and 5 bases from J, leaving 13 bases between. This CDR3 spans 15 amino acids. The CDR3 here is CASSQDSREAETQYF. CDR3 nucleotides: TGCGCCAGCAGCCAAGATTCCAGGGAGGCTGAGACCCAGTACTTC.

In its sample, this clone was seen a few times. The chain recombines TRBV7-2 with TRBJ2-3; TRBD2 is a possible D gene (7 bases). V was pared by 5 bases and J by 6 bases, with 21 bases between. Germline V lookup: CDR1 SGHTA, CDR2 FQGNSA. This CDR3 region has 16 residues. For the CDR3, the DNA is TGTGCCAGCAGCCCCCTTGGGGGGGGGCCGTGGGATACGCAGTATTTT. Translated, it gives CASSPLGGGPWDTQYF.

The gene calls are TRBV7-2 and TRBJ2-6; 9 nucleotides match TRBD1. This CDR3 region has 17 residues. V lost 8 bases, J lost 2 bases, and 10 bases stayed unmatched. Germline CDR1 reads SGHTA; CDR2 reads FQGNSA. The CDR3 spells CASADGQGRPGANVLTF. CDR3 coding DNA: TGTGCCAGCGCGGACGGACAGGGGCGTCCTGGGGCCAACGTCCTGACTTTC.

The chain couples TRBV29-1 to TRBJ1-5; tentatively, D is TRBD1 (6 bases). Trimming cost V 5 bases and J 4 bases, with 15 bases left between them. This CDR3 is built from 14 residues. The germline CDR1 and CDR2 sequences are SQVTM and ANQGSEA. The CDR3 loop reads CSVSHRDRNQPQHF. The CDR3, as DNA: TGCAGCGTTTCTCACAGGGATAGGAATCAGCCCCAGCATTTT.

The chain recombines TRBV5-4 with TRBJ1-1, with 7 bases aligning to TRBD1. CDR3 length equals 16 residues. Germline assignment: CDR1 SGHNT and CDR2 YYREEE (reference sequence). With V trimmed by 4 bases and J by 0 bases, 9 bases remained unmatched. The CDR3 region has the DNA TGTGCCAGCAGCCTCGTCGGAGGGGGCATGAACACTGAAGCTTTCTTT. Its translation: CASSLVGGGMNTEAFF.

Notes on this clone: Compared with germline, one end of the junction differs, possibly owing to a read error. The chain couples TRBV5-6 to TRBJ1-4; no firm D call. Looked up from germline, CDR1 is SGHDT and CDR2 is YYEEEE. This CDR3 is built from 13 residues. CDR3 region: CASSRVTRERLFF. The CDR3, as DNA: TGTGCCAGCAGCCGAGTAACACGGGAAAGACTGTTTTTT.

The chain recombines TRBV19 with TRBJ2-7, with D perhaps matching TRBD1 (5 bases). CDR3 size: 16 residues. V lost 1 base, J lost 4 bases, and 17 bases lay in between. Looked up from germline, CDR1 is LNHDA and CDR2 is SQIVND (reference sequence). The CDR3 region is CASSIVSRQPIYEQYF. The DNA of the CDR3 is TGTGCCAGTAGTATAGTCTCCAGACAGCCGATATACGAGCAGTACTTC.